The next 25 T cell receptor beta chains were all read from a single sample in a study of Ad26.COV2.S vaccination and SARS-CoV-2 variants. Documented treatment: some 20 received Ad26.COV2.S at low or high dose, single or two shots; 5 received placebo; per-sample allocation not given. Specimens were obtained on day 63 following the first vaccine or placebo injection. Profiled with immunoSEQ multiplex PCR; TCRdb holds only in-frame clones, not every one. The data show about 420,000 clones, 88% seen once. The sequences come from peripheral blood, collected in a trial of Ad26.COV2.S vaccine versus placebo. Source of these receptors: a person aged 18-60 years who received the Ad26.COV2.S COVID-19 vaccine or a placebo.

V and J are TRBV7-8 and TRBJ2-2; 8 nucleotides line up with TRBD2. There are 15 residues in the CDR3. Trimming removed 5 bases from V and 0 bases from J; junction bases left unmatched: 2. CDR1 is SGHVS and CDR2 is FQNEAQ in the germline V gene. CDR3 amino acids: CASSPGGANTGELFF. CDR3 in DNA: TGTGCCAGCAGCCCCGGGGGGGCGAACACCGGGGAGCTGTTTTTT.

This chain connects TRBV9 to TRBJ1-4; 11 bases fit TRBD1. Germline V lookup: CDR1 SGDLS, CDR2 YYNGEE. V lost 3 bases, J lost 7 bases, and 8 bases stayed unmatched. The CDR3 extends over 16 amino acids. The CDR3 region is CASSAGTGGGGEKLFF. CDR3 in DNA: TGTGCCAGCAGCGCCGGGACAGGGGGTGGGGGTGAAAAACTGTTTTTT.

This clone was seen once. The V and J genes are TRBV6-2 or TRBV6-3 and TRBJ2-4; D remains unclear. The length of the CDR3 is 18 residues. Germline CDR1 reads MNHEY; CDR2 reads SVGEGT. Trimming took off 2 bases at V and 10 bases at J, with 27 bases between the two ends. Written as DNA, the CDR3 is TGTGCCAGCAGTTACCCCTGGGGTAGAGGCACCCGTGATGGTATTCAGTACTTC. This gives the protein CASSYPWGRGTRDGIQYF.

The rearrangement uses TRBV19 and TRBJ2-3, with no clear D. The V and J ends lost 6 bases and 1 base respectively, with 8 bases between them. Germline values: CDR1 LNHDA, CDR2 SQIVND (reference sequence). The CDR3 is 13 amino acids. The chain's CDR3 is CASSGWGTDTQYF. The CDR3 bases are TGTGCCAGTAGCGGGTGGGGCACAGATACGCAGTATTTT. The full variable domain, completed using reference TRBV19 and TRBJ2-3, is DGGITQSPKYLFRKEGQNVTLSCEQNLNHDAMYWYRQDPGQGLRLIYYSQIVNDFQKGDIAEGYSVSREKKESFPLTVTSAQKNPTAFYLCASSGWGTDTQYFGPGTRLTVL.

This clone was detected only once. The gene calls are TRBV3-1 (or the pseudogene TRBV3-2) and TRBJ2-5; TRBD2 agrees at 11 bases. Germline lookup yields CDR1 LGHDT and CDR2 YNNKEL (reference sequence). This CDR3 contains 18 residues. Germline trimming cut 4 bases from V and 6 bases from J; bases unmatched to any gene: 16. The CDR3 sequence: CASSPRGASGGWQKTQYF. DNA of the CDR3: TGTGCCAGCAGCCCCCGCGGGGCTAGCGGGGGGTGGCAAAAGACCCAGTACTTC.

The chain joins TRBV5-1 to TRBJ1-1, with D uncertain. CDR3 size: 12 residues. V lost 5 bases and J 3 bases, leaving 8 bases between the germline ends. CDR1 is SGHRS and CDR2 is YFSETQ in the germline V gene. The CDR3, as DNA: TGCGCCAGCAGGAGGGCAGACACTGAAGCTTTCTTT. Protein sequence: CASRRADTEAFF.

V and J are TRBV28 and TRBJ2-4; D gene unclear. Trimming took 4 bases from V and 7 from J, leaving 8 bases between them. This CDR3 contains 12 residues. CDR1 is MDHEN, CDR2 SYDVKM, per germline. The CDR3, as DNA: TGTGCCAGCAGTTGGGCCTGGAACATTCAGTACTTC. This encodes CASSWAWNIQYF.

J is TRBJ2-3 and V is TRBV7-2; TRBD2 matches at 9 bases. Germline loops: CDR1 SGHTA, CDR2 FQGNSA. This CDR3 region has 14 residues. J was trimmed by 3 bases and V by 5 bases; bases with no gene match: 3. The chain's CDR3 is CASSPGLATDTQYF. The DNA for the CDR3 is TGTGCCAGCAGCCCGGGACTAGCTACAGATACGCAGTATTTT.

The J gene is TRBJ2-1, the V gene TRBV7-9; no firm D call. Between the trimmed V and J ends, which lost 8 bases and 3 bases, there was a span of 14 bases. The CDR3 is 14 amino acids. The germline CDR1 and CDR2 sequences are SEHNR and FQNEAQ (reference sequence). CDR3 in amino acids: CASSSDTNYNEQFF. DNA of the CDR3: TGTGCCAGCTCTTCTGACACGAACTACAATGAGCAGTTCTTC. The variable domain in full, completed from reference TRBV7-9 and TRBJ2-1, reads DTGVSQNPRHKITKRGQNVTFRCDPISEHNRLYWYRQTLGQGPEFLTYFQNEAQLEKSRLLSDRFSAERPKGSFSTLEIQRTEQGDSAMYLCASSSDTNYNEQFFGPGTRLTVL.

This chain connects TRBV6-5 to TRBJ1-6; possible D gene TRBD1, 6 bases. V lost 0 bases and J lost 10, with 13 bases in between. The CDR3 is 15 residues long. CDR1 is MNHEY and CDR2 is SVGAGI in the germline V gene. The CDR3 DNA sequence: TGTGCCAGCAGTTACTCGAGGCCAGGGGCATCACCCCTCCACTTT. Residues: CASSYSRPGASPLHF.

The V call is TRBV7-2, the J call TRBJ2-6; 7 nucleotides align to TRBD1. The V segment lost 5 bases and the J segment 1 base; nucleotides outside the gene matches: 5. The CDR3 is made up of 16 amino acids. Germline lookup yields CDR1 SGHTA and CDR2 FQGNSA. CDR3 DNA sequence: TGTGCCAGCAGCCCGAGACAGGGATCTGGGGCCAACGTCCTGACTTTC. The encoded protein is CASSPRQGSGANVLTF.

The chain has TRBV12-3 or TRBV12-4 and TRBJ1-6; perhaps TRBD1 as D (5 bases). Trimming removed 7 bases from V and 6 bases from J, with 10 bases in between. This CDR3 has 13 amino acids. This chain's CDR3 is CASNHGTNSPLHF. The CDR3 DNA is TGTGCCAGCAATCATGGGACTAATTCACCCCTCCACTTT.

The chain has TRBV4-1 and TRBJ1-6; tentative D call: TRBD1 (5 bases). The V gene's germline CDR1 is MGHRA and CDR2 YSYEKL. V dropped 4 bases and J dropped 4 bases, with 11 bases sitting between them. This CDR3 comprises 15 residues. CDR3 sequence: CASSLRREYNSPLHF. For the CDR3, the DNA is TGCGCCAGCAGCCTCCGCAGGGAGTATAATTCACCCCTCCACTTT.

This clone has a handful of counts. V gene TRBV7-9 combines with J gene TRBJ1-2; tentative D call: TRBD1 (5 bases). V lost 1 base and J 8 bases, leaving 14 bases between the germline ends. CDR3 size: 14 residues. CDR1 and CDR2 from the germline V gene are SEHNR and FQNEAQ (reference sequence). The CDR3 DNA sequence: TGTGCCAGCAGCTTAGACCACGACAGAAGGGGCTACACCTTC. Its protein is CASSLDHDRRGYTF.

This chain joins TRBV29-1 and TRBJ2-7; D uncertain. The V end was cut by 0 bases, the J end by 9 bases, with 15 bases between. This CDR3 has 13 residues. The germline V gene has CDR1 SQVTM and CDR2 ANQGSEA. The CDR3 here is CSVEDGQALGQYF. The CDR3 DNA is TGCAGCGTTGAAGACGGCCAGGCCTTAGGGCAGTACTTC.

V gene TRBV4-1 combines with J gene TRBJ2-7; maybe TRBD2 (6 bases). The CDR3 sequence is 14 residues long. V was pared by 1 base and J by 5 bases, with 12 bases between. Looked up from germline, CDR1 is MGHRA and CDR2 is YSYEKL. The CDR3 here is CASSQARPGDEQYF. CDR3 DNA: TGCGCCAGCAGCCAAGCCCGCCCGGGGGACGAGCAGTACTTC.

This chain links TRBV18 with TRBJ1-2; no clear D gene. Trimming cost V 5 bases and J 4 bases, with 8 bases left between them. CDR1 and CDR2 (germline): KGHSH, LQKENI. The CDR3 extends over 12 amino acids. CDR3 region: CASSSDRYGYTF. The CDR3 bases are TGTGCCAGCTCATCGGACCGCTATGGCTACACCTTC. The variable domain in full, with the rest retrieved from reference TRBV18 and TRBJ1-2, is NAGVMQNPRHLVRRRGQEARLRCSPMKGHSHVYWYRQLPEEGLKFMVYLQKENIIDESGMPKERFSAEFPKEGPSILRIQQVVRGDSAAYFCASSSDRYGYTFGSGTRLTVV.

The chain is built from TRBV6-5 and TRBJ2-5, with 8 nucleotides matching TRBD1. Germline V CDR1 and CDR2: MNHEY, SVGAGI. The CDR3 runs to 13 residues. The V gene end was trimmed by 6 bases and the J gene end by 5 bases; junction bases not matched to a gene: 5. In DNA form, the CDR3 reads TGTGCCAGCAGGACGGACAGGGAGGAGACCCAGTACTTC. Translation: CASRTDREETQYF.

As regards this clone: The sample contains more than one DNA sequence encoding this CDR3. The V gene is TRBV5-8, the J gene TRBJ2-7; no clear D gene. Germline CDR1 reads SGHTS; CDR2 reads YDEGEE. V was pared by 0 bases and J by 3 bases, with 1 base between. The CDR3 has 11 residues. CDR3 loop: CASSLGYEQYF. CDR3 DNA sequence: TGTGCCAGCAGCTTGGGCTACGAGCAGTACTTC.

The chain has TRBV27 and TRBJ2-3; the D gene is possibly TRBD1 (5 bases). The CDR3 covers 15 residues. Germline V lookup: CDR1 MNHEY, CDR2 SMNVEV (reference sequence). The V and J ends lost 4 bases and 3 bases respectively, with 14 bases between them. The CDR3 sequence: CASSSSGKGTDTQYF. The CDR3 DNA reads as TGTGCCAGCAGTTCCTCGGGTAAGGGGACAGATACGCAGTATTTT.

This rearrangement joins TRBV9 to TRBJ2-1; 11 bases align to TRBD2. V lost 0 bases and J lost 12; bases outside the gene matches: 5. The CDR3 spans 14 residues. CDR1 is SGDLS and CDR2 is YYNGEE in the germline V gene. DNA for the CDR3: TGTGCCAGCAGCGTAGATAGCGGGGGGGTTCTGCAGTTCTTC. It yields the protein CASSVDSGGVLQFF. Supplemented by reference TRBV9 and TRBJ2-1, the full variable domain reads DSGVTQTPKHLITATGQRVTLRCSPRSGDLSVYWYQQSLDQGLQFLIQYYNGEERAKGNILERFSAQQFPDLHSELNLSSLELGDSALYFCASSVDSGGVLQFFGPGTRLTVL.

This sequence joins TRBV28 and TRBJ2-5; 7 bases fit TRBD2. The CDR3 contains 13 residues. V trimming: 10 bases; J trimming: 1 base; junction bases outside the gene matches: 6. CDR1 is MDHEN, CDR2 SYDVKM, per germline. The CDR3 loop reads CATRRGGQETQYF. The CDR3 DNA follows: TGTGCCACCCGGCGCGGGGGCCAAGAGACCCAGTACTTC.

The chain couples TRBV4-3 to TRBJ2-1; 10 bases match TRBD1. V was pared by 0 bases and J by 6 bases, with 8 bases of the junction left unmatched. The CDR3 totals 17 residues. Germline V gene data show CDR1 as LGHNA and CDR2 as YSLEER. The chain's CDR3 is CASSQDLGTGDTNEQFF. The DNA of the CDR3 is TGCGCCAGCAGCCAAGATCTCGGGACAGGGGACACCAATGAGCAGTTCTTC.

This rearrangement joins TRBV30 to TRBJ1-1; a possible D gene is TRBD1 (5 bases). This CDR3 region has 17 residues. Between the trimmed V and J ends, which lost 3 bases and 0 bases, there was a span of 20 bases. The V gene's germline CDR1 is GTSNPN and CDR2 SVGIG (reference sequence). The CDR3 coding sequence is TGTGCCTGGAGGGAAATTGACAGTGCCCCGATGAACACTGAAGCTTTCTTT. The encoded protein is CAWREIDSAPMNTEAFF.

The chain is built from TRBV4-1 and TRBJ1-1; D is possibly TRBD1 (6 bases). The V gene's germline CDR1 is MGHRA and CDR2 YSYEKL. V lost 3 bases, J lost 10 bases, and 12 bases lay in between. The CDR3 spans 12 residues. For the CDR3, the DNA is TGCGCCAGCAGCCAGGGGGGCCCGGGAGCTTTCTTT. Translating gives CASSQGGPGAFF.